These T cell receptor beta chains were read from a single sample in a study of T cell repertoires in cytomegalovirus infection. For these receptors, no antigen is known. TCRdb fed the reads into MiXCR, producing one record per CDR3 protein. This repertoire shows roughly 800,000 distinct CDR3 sequences, 29% found once; its top ten account for 13%. The starting material was cultured CD8+ T cells from PBMCs, obtained from culture after CMV antigen stimulation. The receptors come from a human donor in good health (CMV status not recorded). Some clones in this sample may be carry-over from other donors' samples. Each CDR3 is given with its conserved first and last residue. D genes are given only for firm matches. Clone size appears in some rows only: once, few, many, or a class for an expanded clone.

>NA|TRBJ1-1|many|TRBV10-1
TGCGCCAGCAGTGCCTCCCGGACGACCGGAGCTTTCTTT
CASSASRTTGAFF
>TRBD1|TRBJ2-4|NA|TRBV7-6
TGTGCCAGCAGCCCTCCGACAGGGAAAACCAAAAACATTCAGTACTTC
CASSPPTGKTKNIQYF
>NA|TRBJ2-5|NA|TRBV10-3
TGTGCCATCAGTGAGTCGCCCGAGAGGAACCCGTACCAAGAGACCCAGTACTTC
CAISESPERNPYQETQYF
>NA|TRBJ2-1|NA|TRBV7-8
TGTGCCAGCAGCTCCGCCATCGGGCAGTTCTTC
CASSSAIGQFF
>NA|TRBJ2-7|few|TRBV12-3/TRBV12-4
TGTGCCAGCAGTCAAGGACGCTTCGAGCAGTACTTC
CASSQGRFEQYF
>TRBD1|TRBJ1-1|few|TRBV7-9
TGTGCCAGCAGCCTGGGACAGGGGGCGTTCACTGAAGCTTTCTTT
CASSLGQGAFTEAFF
>NA|TRBJ2-2|many|TRBV7-2
TGTGCCAGCAGCCCCACGGACAGTACGAACACCGGGGAGCTGTTTTTT
CASSPTDSTNTGELFF
>TRBD2|TRBJ2-3|many|TRBV12-3/TRBV12-4
TGTGCCAGCAGCTCTCCTACTAGCGGGGGGGCGAGAGTAACAGATACGCAGTATTTT
CASSSPTSGGARVTDTQYF
>TRBD1|TRBJ1-6|NA|TRBV20-1
TGCAGTGCTAGAGATCGCAGGGGGCCAACCTATAATTCACCCCTCCACTTT
CSARDRRGPTYNSPLHF
>TRBD2|TRBJ2-1|NA|TRBV7-3
TGTGCCAGCAGCTCGACCCTAGCGGGGGGGACGTCGGGGCAGTTCTTC
CASSSTLAGGTSGQFF
>NA|TRBJ2-2|NA|TRBV7-8
TGTGCCAGCAGTTCCGGGCCCCGAAAGATCGGGGAGCTGTTTTTT
CASSSGPRKIGELFF
>NA|TRBJ1-1|many|TRBV7-8
TGTGCCAGCAGCTTAGAACGGTCGAACACTGAAGCTTTCTTT
CASSLERSNTEAFF
>TRBD2|TRBJ2-2|NA|TRBV6-2/TRBV6-3
TGTGCCAGCAGTTCCCGGACTAGATCAGGGGAGCTGTTTTTT
CASSSRTRSGELFF
>NA|TRBJ1-4|NA|TRBV25-1
TGTGCCAGCAGTGAATTTGACTCGCAAAAGGACAATGAAAAACTGTTTTTT
CASSEFDSQKDNEKLFF
>NA|TRBJ1-6|NA|TRBV6-2/TRBV6-3
TGTGCCAGCAGCCTACCGGGAGGGAATTCACCCCTCCACTTT
CASSLPGGNSPLHF
>NA|TRBJ2-7|once|TRBV27
TGTGCCGGGACATTTAACAGGGTGTCCTACGAGCAGTACTTC
CAGTFNRVSYEQYF
>NA|TRBJ1-3|NA|TRBV6-6
TGTGCCAGCAAAGTTAGCTCTGGAAACACCATATATTTT
CASKVSSGNTIYF
>NA|TRBJ1-5|NA|TRBV12-3/TRBV12-4
TGTGCCAGCAGTTTTTGGGGGGAAGACAATCAGCCCCAGCATTTT
CASSFWGEDNQPQHF
>NA|TRBJ1-2|NA|TRBV7-6
TGTGCCAGCAGCCCCTCCGGGACGTTTGATGGCTACACCTTC
CASSPSGTFDGYTF
>TRBD1|TRBJ2-3|few|TRBV15
TGTGCCACCAGCGGAAGGGACAGGTCTGATACGCAGTATTTT
CATSGRDRSDTQYF
>NA|TRBJ2-1|many|TRBV7-6
TGTGCCAGCAGCTTTCGGCGGGGTGGAGAACCGGGATACAATGAGCAGTTCTTC
CASSFRRGGEPGYNEQFF
>TRBD1|TRBJ1-6|NA|TRBV27
TGTGCCACCCAACAACAGGGGTCCTATAATTCACCCCTCCACTTT
CATQQQGSYNSPLHF
>TRBD1|TRBJ2-4|NA|TRBV5-4
TGTGCCAGCAGCTTAGGAGACAGGGCGAAAAACATTCAGTACTTC
CASSLGDRAKNIQYF
>TRBD2|TRBJ2-1|NA|TRBV29-1
TGCAACGCCGTCCCGGGACTAGCGGGCCCAGACAATGAGCAGTTCTTC
CNAVPGLAGPDNEQFF
>TRBD1|TRBJ1-1|NA|TRBV19
TGTGCCAGTGGGGCAGGGGGCGAAGGCACTGAAGCTTTCTTT
CASGAGGEGTEAFF
>NA|TRBJ2-7|few|TRBV7-2
TGTGCCAGCAGCTTAGCTAGCGGCGCCTACGAGCAGTACTTC
CASSLASGAYEQYF
>TRBD2|TRBJ2-7|few|TRBV12-5
TGTGCTAGCCTACCCGGGGGGACCTACGAGCAGTACTTC
CASLPGGTYEQYF
>NA|TRBJ2-1|NA|TRBV13
TGTGCCAGCAGCCCATTCGGAGGCAGGAGGAACAATGAGCAGTTCTTC
CASSPFGGRRNNEQFF
>NA|TRBJ1-2|NA|TRBV20-1
TGCAGTGCTAGAGATCACCGGACTGAAACGGGCTACACCTTC
CSARDHRTETGYTF
>NA|TRBJ1-6|few|TRBV7-6
TGTGCCAGCAGCTTACGGGACAAATCTTCACCCCTCCACTTT
CASSLRDKSSPLHF
>NA|TRBJ1-1|few|TRBV7-9
TGTGCCAGCAGCCCAGGGGTTATACCTGAAGCTTTCTTT
CASSPGVIPEAFF
>TRBD1|TRBJ2-3|NA|TRBV24-1
TGTGCCACCAGTGACCGGGACAGGGCACCAGATACGCAGTATTTT
CATSDRDRAPDTQYF
>NA|TRBJ2-5|few|TRBV4-3
TGCGCCAGCAGCCGGATGAGGGGGGATCAAGAGACCCAGTACTTC
CASSRMRGDQETQYF
>TRBD1|TRBJ1-5|NA|TRBV7-6
TGTGCCAGCAGCCCCGGACAGGGGGCTAGCAATCAGCCCCAGCATTTT
CASSPGQGASNQPQHF
>TRBD1|TRBJ2-1|many|TRBV5-5
TGTGCCAGCAGCTTGGTGGGACAGGTATACAATGAGCAGTTCTTC
CASSLVGQVYNEQFF
>NA|TRBJ1-1|NA|TRBV9
TGTGCCAGCAGCTCGTTTCGTGTGGACACTGAAGCTTTCTTT
CASSSFRVDTEAFF
>NA|TRBJ2-5|NA|TRBV20-1
TGCAGTGCTAGGAAAGACCCCACCGAGTTCAGGGGGGGTCACCAAGAGACCCAGTACTTC
CSARKDPTEFRGGHQETQYF
>NA|TRBJ1-1|NA|TRBV5-6
TGTGCCAGCAACCCCAGGAGGGGTTGGAACACTGAAGCTTTCTTT
CASNPRRGWNTEAFF
>NA|TRBJ1-1|NA|TRBV27
TGTGCCAGCAGTTACCAAAAACCTTACCCCAGGGGAGATCAAATGAACACTGAAGCTTTCTTT
CASSYQKPYPRGDQMNTEAFF
>TRBD1|TRBJ1-4|NA|TRBV28
TGTGCCAGCAGTTTGGGGACAGGCCTGAATGAAAAACTGTTTTTT
CASSLGTGLNEKLFF
>NA|TRBJ1-2|NA|TRBV2
TGTGCCAGCAGAGCCAGGGGAAGCTATGGCTACACCTTC
CASRARGSYGYTF
>TRBD1|TRBJ2-7|NA|TRBV7-2
TGTGCCAGCAGCCTTATTGGGACAGGGAACTACGAGCAGTACTTC
CASSLIGTGNYEQYF
>NA|TRBJ1-3|NA|TRBV5-3
TGTGCCAGCAGCTTGGTCCGGGATAATGGAAACACCATATATTTT
CASSLVRDNGNTIYF
>NA|TRBJ2-1|few|TRBV14
TGTGCCAGCAGGTTGGGAGGTGAGCAGTTCTTC
CASRLGGEQFF
>NA|TRBJ2-7|NA|TRBV20-1
TGCAGTGCTAGAGGGGGCCGGGGACAGTACTTC
CSARGGRGQYF
>TRBD1|TRBJ1-5|NA|TRBV27
TGTGCCAGCAGTCCCCGGACAGGGGGCAATTTGCAGCCCCAGCATTTT
CASSPRTGGNLQPQHF
>NA|TRBJ1-1|few|TRBV2
TGTGCCAGGCAGGACGGGTCGGGGAACACTGAAGCTTTCTTT
CARQDGSGNTEAFF
>TRBD1|TRBJ2-3|NA|TRBV4-1
TGCGCCAGCAGCCAGGACCGGGACAGGTCCGTTTTGGATACGCAGTATTTT
CASSQDRDRSVLDTQYF
>NA|TRBJ1-5|NA|TRBV5-1
TGCGCCAGCAGCTTGGAAACAGGGCCGCCCCAGCATTTT
CASSLETGPPQHF
>NA|TRBJ2-5|few|TRBV6-1
TGTGCCAGCAGTGAATGGAACACAGTAGAGACCCAGTACTTC
CASSEWNTVETQYF
>NA|TRBJ1-2|many|TRBV12-3/TRBV12-4
TGTGCCAGCAGTTCCTCGGGATTCTCTAACTATGGCTACACCTTC
CASSSSGFSNYGYTF
>NA|TRBJ2-1|NA|TRBV19
TGTGCCAGTAGTATCTCCGGGGGGCCAAACAATGAGCAGTTCTTC
CASSISGGPNNEQFF
>NA|TRBJ1-1|NA|TRBV7-9
TGTGCCAGCATCCCCCCTTCCCCCAGCACCGAGGACACTGAAGCTTTCTTT
CASIPPSPSTEDTEAFF
>NA|TRBJ2-1|once|TRBV12-5
TGTGCTAGTGCCAGAGCTTCTCCTAATGAGCAGTTCTTC
CASARASPNEQFF
>NA|TRBJ2-3|NA|TRBV5-8
TGTGCCAGCAGCTGGGGGACCGGTGGGCAGTATTTT
CASSWGTGGQYF
>NA|TRBJ2-5|few|TRBV12-3/TRBV12-4
TGTGCCAGCGCTGACTCTGGTAGGACTTTCCAAGAGACCCAGTACTTC
CASADSGRTFQETQYF
>NA|TRBJ2-1|few|TRBV3-1
TGTGCCAGCAGCCAAGTATCAAGGGGAAACAATGAGCAGTTCTTC
CASSQVSRGNNEQFF
>NA|TRBJ1-1|few|TRBV7-9
TGTGCCAGCAGCGAAGGGGTCACGAGCACTGAAGCTTTCTTT
CASSEGVTSTEAFF
>TRBD1|TRBJ2-4|NA|TRBV7-2
TGTGCCGGTTCAGAGGGGGGACAGGGATCCAAAAACATTCAGTACTTC
CAGSEGGQGSKNIQYF